Below are 28 T cell receptor beta chains sequenced from a single sample in a study of control samples from healthy donors and cancer patients. Using immunoSEQ multiplex PCR, the repertoire was profiled, and TCRdb retains in-frame clones only, with some absent. The table records approximately 150,000 clones, 85% to 95% of them present only once. Sequencing was carried out using blood. Receptors were obtained from a woman younger than 35 in good health.

The chain joins TRBV7-9 to TRBJ2-7; 9 bases are shared with TRBD1. The length of the CDR3 is 14 residues. After removal of 5 bases from V and 4 bases from J, the junction contained 6 bases not matched to a gene. Per germline, CDR1 SEHNR and CDR2 FQNEAQ (reference sequence). This chain's CDR3 is CASSGLGQGYEQYF. DNA of the CDR3: TGTGCCAGCAGCGGTTTGGGACAGGGATACGAGCAGTACTTC.

The chain combines TRBV18 with TRBJ2-7, with a weak D call TRBD2 (6 bases). Trimming took 4 bases from V and 0 from J, leaving 10 bases between them. The CDR3 is 14 residues long. Germline V gives CDR1 KGHSH, CDR2 LQKENI. In DNA, the CDR3 is TGTGCCAGCTCACTAGGGACTGACTCCTACGAGCAGTACTTC. This translates into CASSLGTDSYEQYF.

The chain couples TRBV11-3 to TRBJ2-5; tentative D call: TRBD1 (6 bases). CDR1 is SGHNT, CDR2 YENEEA, per germline. The CDR3 extends over 14 amino acids. Trimming removed 4 bases from V and 4 bases from J, with 13 bases in between. CDR3 coding DNA: TGTGCCAGCAGCTCGTCACAGGGAGTAGAGACCCAGTACTTC. Protein sequence: CASSSSQGVETQYF.

This chain joins TRBV7-8 and TRBJ2-3; TRBD2 is a possible D gene (6 bases). Between the trimmed V and J ends, which lost 2 bases and 2 bases, there was a span of 11 bases. CDR1 SGHVS and CDR2 FQNEAQ come from the germline V gene. The CDR3 loop spans 15 amino acids. The CDR3 DNA reads as TGTGCCAGCAGCTTAAAGCGGGTGCTCACAGATACGCAGTATTTT. Amino acid sequence: CASSLKRVLTDTQYF.

The chain carries TRBV19 and TRBJ1-5; D not certain. From germline, CDR1 is LNHDA and CDR2 SQIVND (reference sequence). The CDR3 consists of 13 residues. Trimming took 8 bases from V and 6 from J, leaving 14 bases between them. CDR3 nucleotide sequence: TGTGCCAGTTGGAAAGGGAGAGGTCAGCCCCAGCATTTT. It translates to CASWKGRGQPQHF.

This clone was detected once. The chain combines TRBV6-5 with TRBJ1-1; D uncertain. The CDR3 sequence is 13 residues long. Trimming shortened V by 6 bases and J by 0 bases, and 8 bases separated the two germline ends. The V gene's germline CDR1 is MNHEY and CDR2 SVGAGI. The CDR3 DNA is TGTGCCAGCAGGACCACTGTGAACACTGAAGCTTTCTTT. Amino acids: CASRTTVNTEAFF.

V gene TRBV24-1 combines with J gene TRBJ1-3; D remains ambiguous. The CDR3 is 14 residues long. Germline lookup yields CDR1 KGHDR and CDR2 SFDVKD. Trimming took 4 bases from V and 0 from J, leaving 6 bases between them. CDR3 DNA sequence: TGTGCCACCAGTGACAGTCTCTCTGGAAACACCATATATTTT. This encodes CATSDSLSGNTIYF.

This clone came up many times. The chain links TRBV6-1 to TRBJ1-3; D ambiguous. The CDR3 covers 13 residues. Trimming left V 3 bases short and J 0 bases short, with 3 bases between. Germline V CDR1 and CDR2: MNHNS, SASEGT. In DNA form, the CDR3 reads TGTGCCAGCAGTGACAACTCTGGAAACACCATATATTTT. As protein: CASSDNSGNTIYF.

The genes are TRBV21-1 and TRBJ2-3; the D call of TRBD2 is as the table states it, not checked on the DNA. TRBV21-1 is a recognized pseudogene. This CDR3 region has 20 residues. CDR3 nucleotide sequence: TGTGCCAGCAGCAAAGCGCTTTCCCTACTAGCGGGGGGGCTGCCAGATACGCAGTATTTT. This encodes CASSKALSLLAGGLPDTQYF.

V and J are TRBV11-3 and TRBJ2-2, with D possibly being TRBD1 or TRBD2 (6 bases each). This CDR3 has 16 amino acids. The V and J ends lost 0 bases and 6 bases respectively, with 14 bases between them. The V gene's germline CDR1 is SGHNT and CDR2 YENEEA. The DNA for the CDR3 is TGTGCCAGCAGCTTAGAGATCCGAGGGGGGTCCGGGGAGCTGTTTTTT. Translation gives CASSLEIRGGSGELFF.

J is TRBJ2-7 and V is TRBV5-4; TRBD1 is a possible D gene (5 bases). V shed 4 bases and J shed 2 bases, with 10 bases lying between them. Germline CDR1 reads SGHNT; CDR2 reads YYREEE (reference sequence). The CDR3 spans 13 residues. In DNA, the CDR3 is TGTGCCAGCAGCATCCAGGGAACCTACGAGCAGTACTTC. This sequence encodes CASSIQGTYEQYF.

The chain is built from TRBV4-2 and TRBJ1-1; TRBD1 matches at 7 bases. With 1 base clipped from V and 5 bases from J, the junction kept 13 bases outside the gene matches. This CDR3 has 17 amino acids. Germline CDR1 LGHNA, CDR2 YNFKEQ. CDR3 nucleotide sequence: TGTGCCAGCAGCCAAGGCTTCATGGGGCAGGGGGGAACTGAAGCTTTCTTT. Translated: CASSQGFMGQGGTEAFF.

CDR3 in DNA: TGTGCCAGCAGTTCCACCTCTAGCGGGAGGGCCGCGGGAAATGAGCAGTTCTTC. This sequence encodes CASSSTSSGRAAGNEQFF. The V and J genes are TRBV28 and TRBJ2-1, with TRBD2 identical over 12 bases. V was pared by 4 bases and J by 7 bases, with 14 bases of the junction left unmatched. Germline CDR1 and CDR2: MDHEN and SYDVKM. The CDR3 spans 18 residues. Using reference TRBV28 and TRBJ2-1 for the parts outside the CDR3, the full variable domain is DVKVTQSSRYLVKRTGEKVFLECVQDMDHENMFWYRQDPGLGLRLIYFSYDVKMKEKGDIPEGYSVSREKKERFSLILESASTNQTSMYLCASSSTSSGRAAGNEQFFGPGTRLTVL.

The chain combines TRBV3-1 (or the pseudogene TRBV3-2) with TRBJ1-5, with a tentative D call TRBD1 (6 bases). The CDR3 consists of 14 residues. The V gene's germline CDR1 is LGHDT and CDR2 YNNKEL (reference sequence). V shed 0 bases and J shed 5 bases, with 8 bases lying between them. The CDR3 loop is CASSQDTGHQPQHF. The CDR3 DNA follows: TGTGCCAGCAGCCAAGACACAGGGCATCAGCCCCAGCATTTT.

This clone showed up just a few times. The chain joins TRBV3-1 (or the pseudogene TRBV3-2) to TRBJ2-5; no clear D. CDR1 and CDR2 from the germline V gene are LGHDT and YNNKEL (reference sequence). The CDR3 runs 14 residues. V shed 1 base and J shed 7 bases, with 13 bases lying between them. This CDR3 is CASSQVDRRRTQYF. The CDR3 DNA follows: TGTGCCAGCAGCCAAGTCGACCGTCGGAGGACCCAGTACTTC.

The chain has TRBV28 and TRBJ1-2; D is possibly TRBD1 (5 bases). The CDR3 has 12 residues. CDR1 and CDR2 (germline): MDHEN, SYDVKM. V dropped 8 bases and J dropped 4 bases, with 11 bases sitting between them. The CDR3 is CASGTPIYGYTF. Written as DNA, the CDR3 is TGTGCCAGCGGGACTCCGATCTATGGCTACACCTTC.

The genes are TRBV5-1 and TRBJ1-1; the D is unclear. Between the trimmed V and J ends, which lost 2 bases and 0 bases, there was a span of 8 bases. Germline V gives CDR1 SGHRS, CDR2 YFSETQ. The CDR3 loop spans 14 amino acids. In nucleotides, the CDR3 is TGCGCCAGCAGCTTTTTGGTTATGAACACTGAAGCTTTCTTT. Translated: CASSFLVMNTEAFF.

This chain uses TRBV6-5 with TRBJ1-4; no clear D. This CDR3 is built from 14 residues. Germline assignment: CDR1 MNHEY and CDR2 SVGAGI. Trimming removed 5 bases from V and 0 bases from J, with 7 bases in between. This CDR3 is CASSRAATNEKLFF. CDR3 in DNA: TGTGCCAGCAGTCGGGCGGCAACTAATGAAAAACTGTTTTTT.

The genes are TRBV28 and TRBJ1-6; D is ambiguous. The germline gives CDR1 MDHEN, CDR2 SYDVKM. V was clipped by 6 bases and J by 3 bases, with 12 bases between them. The CDR3 totals 15 residues. The CDR3 spells CASSPTGVYNSPLHF. CDR3 sequence (DNA): TGTGCCAGCAGCCCTACCGGAGTCTATAATTCACCCCTCCACTTT.

V usage is TRBV7-6 and J usage is TRBJ1-3, with D maybe TRBD1 (5 bases). The CDR3 runs to 13 residues. CDR1 and CDR2 from the germline V gene are SGHVS and FNYEAQ. V shed 5 bases and J shed 8 bases, with 13 bases lying between them. In DNA, the CDR3 is TGTGCCAGCAGCCCCGGGACGTACCACACCATATATTTT. Its protein is CASSPGTYHTIYF.

In this sample, this clone turned up once. This chain links TRBV7-8 with TRBJ1-2, with D possibly TRBD1 on 5 matching bases. CDR3 length: 15 amino acids. The V end lost 4 bases, the J end lost 4 bases, and 16 bases lay between the germline ends. The germline V gene encodes CDR1 SGHVS and CDR2 FQNEAQ. The CDR3 spells CASSSSGTAIYGYTF. DNA of the CDR3: TGTGCCAGCAGCTCTAGTGGGACGGCGATCTATGGCTACACCTTC.

The V call is TRBV9, the J call TRBJ1-3, with 10 bases that match TRBD1. The V gene end was trimmed by 3 bases and the J gene end by 0 bases; junction bases not matched to a gene: 3. CDR1 and CDR2 from the germline V gene are SGDLS and YYNGEE. The CDR3 loop spans 16 amino acids. The DNA for the CDR3 is TGTGCCAGCAGCGAGGGACAGGGGATCTCTGGAAACACCATATATTTT. This codes for CASSEGQGISGNTIYF. The full variable domain, with the rest looked up from reference TRBV9 and TRBJ1-3, is DSGVTQTPKHLITATGQRVTLRCSPRSGDLSVYWYQQSLDQGLQFLIQYYNGEERAKGNILERFSAQQFPDLHSELNLSSLELGDSALYFCASSEGQGISGNTIYFGEGSWLTVV.

The rearrangement uses TRBV5-5 and TRBJ1-1, with D possibly being TRBD1 (5 bases). CDR1 SGHKS and CDR2 YYEKEE come from the germline V gene (reference sequence). The CDR3 covers 13 residues. Deletions cut 1 base from V and 5 bases from J, with 9 bases between. The CDR3 bases are TGTGCCAGCAGCTTGTCGGGGGGAACTGAAGCTTTCTTT. Its protein is CASSLSGGTEAFF.

The J gene is TRBJ1-2, the V gene TRBV5-1; D gene unclear. The ends were cut back, 3 bases at V and 1 base at J, with 13 bases in the middle. Germline V lookup: CDR1 SGHRS, CDR2 YFSETQ. The CDR3 loop spans 15 amino acids. The CDR3 DNA follows: TGCGCCAGCAGCTCAATCGCGGGGAGTAACTATGGCTACACCTTC. Protein product: CASSSIAGSNYGYTF.

The chain is built from TRBV29-1 and TRBJ2-5; D possibly corresponds to TRBD1 (5 bases). V lost 5 bases and J lost 2, with 12 bases in between. CDR1 and CDR2 from the germline V gene are SQVTM and ANQGSEA. The CDR3 runs to 13 residues. The DNA of the CDR3 is TGCAGCGTTTTGGCAGGGCGGCAAGAGACCCAGTACTTC. As protein: CSVLAGRQETQYF.

This chain connects TRBV6-5 to TRBJ1-5; D is uncertain. Germline-derived CDR1 and CDR2 are MNHEY and SVGAGI. This CDR3 is 15 amino acids long. Trimming stripped 7 bases from V and 0 bases from J, with 13 bases between. The CDR3 DNA sequence: TGTGCCAGCATAGAGTTGGGGTATAGCAATCAGCCCCAGCATTTT. Its translation: CASIELGYSNQPQHF.

This sequence joins TRBV15 and TRBJ2-7; D unresolved. Trimming cost V 3 bases and J 3 bases, with 3 bases left between them. Germline CDR1 and CDR2: LNHNV and YYDKDF (reference sequence). CDR3 length: 11 residues. CDR3 amino acids: CATSRGYEQYF. The CDR3 nucleotides are TGTGCCACCAGCAGGGGCTACGAGCAGTACTTC.

This chain links TRBV7-2 with TRBJ2-1; D is unclear. In germline, CDR1 is SGHTA, CDR2 FQGNSA. The CDR3 consists of 13 residues. Between the trimmed V and J ends, which lost 4 bases and 1 base, there was a span of 5 bases. The CDR3: CASSSGSYNEQFF. CDR3 DNA sequence: TGTGCCAGCAGCTCCGGGTCCTACAATGAGCAGTTCTTC.